A single sample gave rise to the 6 T cell receptor beta chains below, sequenced in a study of blood T cell repertoires in COVID-19. Measured with immunoSEQ multiplex PCR; TCRdb has only the in-frame clones, and not every one. The repertoire holds a few hundred thousand clones, about 88% seen once, with approximately 1.5% in the top ten. Sequenced input: PBMCs or T cells enriched from blood (not recorded which). The receptors shown here come from a woman aged 18-29 years who had been exposed to COVID-19.

This clone was seen ten or more times. This chain links TRBV7-2 with TRBJ1-1, with 7 nucleotides matching TRBD1. Germline loops: CDR1 SGHTA, CDR2 FQGNSA. The ends lost 5 bases at V and 7 bases at J; junction bases unmatched: 7. The CDR3 contains 13 residues. The CDR3 bases are TGTGCCAGCAGCCCGACAGGGCGAAGTGAAGCTTTCTTT. It yields the protein CASSPTGRSEAFF.

The chain couples TRBV11-2 to TRBJ2-7; TRBD1 might be the D (5 bases). This CDR3 contains 14 residues. Trimming removed 3 bases from V and 4 bases from J, with 13 bases in between. Germline loops: CDR1 SGHAT, CDR2 FQNNGV. CDR3 amino acids: CASSFKSGPYEQYF. CDR3 nucleotide sequence: TGTGCCAGCAGCTTTAAGTCAGGGCCTTACGAGCAGTACTTC.

The genes are TRBV28 and TRBJ2-3; D unresolved. Germline V gene lookup returns CDR1 MDHEN and CDR2 SYDVKM. V gave up 3 bases and J gave up 1 base, with 5 bases separating them. This CDR3 region has 13 residues. In DNA form, the CDR3 reads TGTGCCAGCAGTTTCCCAGGCACAGATACGCAGTATTTT. This codes for CASSFPGTDTQYF.

The CDR3 nucleotides are TGTGCCAGCAGCTACCCCCGGGGAACCCAGCATTTT. Its protein product is CASSYPRGTQHF. The chain joins TRBV12-3 or TRBV12-4 to TRBJ1-5, with D unresolved. This CDR3 is built from 12 residues. Trimming took 6 bases from V and 11 from J, leaving 14 bases between them.

The J gene is TRBJ2-1, the V gene TRBV27; 11 nucleotides match TRBD2. The CDR3 consists of 17 residues. The V gene end was trimmed by 3 bases and the J gene end by 5 bases; junction bases not matched to a gene: 9. Germline CDR1 is MNHEY and CDR2 is SMNVEV (reference sequence). CDR3 bases: TGTGCCAGCAGTTTGTTTACCGGGACTAGCGGAAACAATGAGCAGTTCTTC. Amino acids: CASSLFTGTSGNNEQFF.

J is TRBJ1-5 and V is TRBV7-8; D may be TRBD1 (5 bases). In germline, CDR1 is SGHVS, CDR2 FQNEAQ. The V end was cut by 2 bases, the J end by 5 bases, with 10 bases between. The CDR3 is 14 amino acids. The CDR3 bases are TGTGCCAGCAGCTTATCCAGGGTAGATCAGCCCCAGCATTTT. Its protein is CASSLSRVDQPQHF.